The sequence of this T cell receptor beta chain was determined in a study of cytomegalovirus exposure and HLA in healthy donors. Whole-study context: Caucasian-associated ancestry cluster membership applied to 75% to 85% of a few hundred genotyped donors.

For this clone: Its antigen is not identified.

Study-wide findings and caveats: Using the classifier, cytomegalovirus status was reportedly diagnosed with high specificity and sensitivity.

PCR primers comprised 60 Vbeta and 13 Jbeta primers. Study processing details: Later reanalysis found approximately 80 million unique TCR beta chains, around 9.9 million of them shared. The assay was immunoSEQ multiplex PCR, and TCRdb's table has in-frame clones only and misses some. The V and J calls and clone size were taken over from that table, and D and trimming were inferred from the DNA. The table has some 240,000 clones, more than 75% seen once. CDR1 is SEHNR and CDR2 is FQNEAQ in the germline V gene (reference sequence). The CDR3 length is 16 residues. J gave up 5 bases and V 5 bases, and 12 bases lay outside the gene matches.

The V gene is TRBV7-9, the J gene TRBJ2-3; TRBD2 aligns across 8 bases. Source material: PBMCs. The receptor comes from a male donor in good health and CMV-seronegative. CDR3: CASSQAEAGVRDTQYF. DNA for the CDR3: TGTGCCAGCAGCCAGGCGGAAGCGGGAGTCCGAGATACGCAGTATTTT.